The rows below give T cell receptor beta chains drawn from one sample of a study of CD8 T cells in ankylosing spondylitis. TCRdb ran MiXCR on the 5' RACE reads and lists one entry per CDR3 protein. The data contain 250,000 or so distinct CDR3 sequences, over 15% of them seen just once; the ten biggest clones take up under 40%. Sequenced input: blood, either unsorted or a sorted T cell fraction (not recorded which). The receptors shown here come from a male donor with ankylosing spondylitis or in good health (not recorded which). The CDR3 runs from the conserved cysteine through the conserved F or W. D genes are given only for firm matches. For some rows the clone size is stated as once, few or many, or as a class when expanded; others skip it.

j_call v_call clone_size d_call cdr3_nt cdr3_aa
TRBJ2-3 TRBV4-3 few . TGCGCCAGCAGCCAAGACAGGACTCGGCGCACAGATACGCAGTATTTT CASSQDRTRRTDTQYF
TRBJ2-2 TRBV20-1 few . TGCAGTGCCCTCGACGACACCGGGGAGCTGTTTTTT CSALDDTGELFF
TRBJ2-7 TRBV4-3 few TRBD1 TGCGCCAGCAGCCAGAGGACAGGAGCCTTCTACGAGCAGTACTTC CASSQRTGAFYEQYF
TRBJ2-1 TRBV29-1 few TRBD2 TGCAGCGTTGAAGATATACTAGCGGGAGTCAATGAGCAGTTCTTC CSVEDILAGVNEQFF
TRBJ2-1 TRBV20-1 . . TGCAGTGCTAGAGTGTGGGACCCTACCTACAATGAGCAGTTCTTC CSARVWDPTYNEQFF
TRBJ2-3 TRBV29-1 many TRBD1 TGCAGCGCCACGATAGAGGGGGCGCTTGTGAATACGCAGTATTTT CSATIEGALVNTQYF
TRBJ1-2 TRBV12-3/TRBV12-4 . TRBD1 TGTGCCAGCAGCGGACAGGTTAACTATGGCTACACCTTC CASSGQVNYGYTF
TRBJ2-7 TRBV2 few TRBD1 TGTGCCAGCAGCGCGGACAGGAACGCCTACGAGCAGTACTTC CASSADRNAYEQYF
TRBJ2-7 TRBV27 few TRBD1 TGTGCCAGCAGTGTCCATGGACAGGGCTTTTACGAGCAGTACTTC CASSVHGQGFYEQYF
TRBJ2-7 TRBV20-1 . . TGCAGTGCTACACCGGGACTCCCGACGGACGAGCAGTACTTC CSATPGLPTDEQYF
TRBJ2-1 TRBV20-1 few TRBD2 TGCAGTGCTAGAGCAGGGACTAGATATGAGCAGTTCTTC CSARAGTRYEQFF
TRBJ2-4 TRBV7-9 . . TGTGCCAGCAGCTTAGTTTCTACATGGGGCAAAAACATTCAGTACTTC CASSLVSTWGKNIQYF
TRBJ2-5 TRBV6-1 . TRBD2 TGTGCCAGCCATAGCGGGACCCAAGAGACCCAGTACTTC CASHSGTQETQYF
TRBJ1-2 TRBV4-3 . . TGCGCCAGCAGCCAACTTCCCCTCGTTGCTAGCTATGGCTACACCTTC CASSQLPLVASYGYTF
TRBJ1-4 TRBV4-1 . . TGCGCCAGCAGCCAAGAGTTGGTGTTTAATGAAAAACTGTTTTTT CASSQELVFNEKLFF
TRBJ2-7 TRBV27 . . TGTGCCAGCAGTGCCCTACGAGGGTTGAGCTCCTACGAGCAGTACTTC CASSALRGLSSYEQYF
TRBJ2-7 TRBV28 many TRBD1 TGTGCCAGCAGTTTACGAGGGGACAGGGGCTTATCGGGGTACTTC CASSLRGDRGLSGYF
TRBJ1-2 TRBV4-3 few . TGCGCCAGCAGCCAAGGCAATTCTAACTATGGCTACACCTTC CASSQGNSNYGYTF
TRBJ2-1 TRBV4-3 many TRBD2 TGCGCCAGCAGCCAGGAACCCCTAGCGGGAGGGGTATCCTACAATGAGCAGTTCTTC CASSQEPLAGGVSYNEQFF
TRBJ2-3 TRBV29-1 . TRBD2 TGCAGCGTGCCCCCAGCGGGAGGACGACCCGATACGCAGTATTTT CSVPPAGGRPDTQYF
TRBJ2-1 TRBV12-3/TRBV12-4 few . TGTGCCAGCAGTCCGAGCGGGCAAGACAGCTCCTACAATGAGCAGTTCTTC CASSPSGQDSSYNEQFF
TRBJ2-4 TRBV29-1 few TRBD2 TGCAGCTCCAGACTAGCGGGAGAAGATCTCTCCAAAAACATTCAGTACTTC CSSRLAGEDLSKNIQYF
TRBJ2-7 TRBV27 . . TGTGCCAGCAGTTTTGGTTGGGCCTACGAGCAGTACTTC CASSFGWAYEQYF
TRBJ2-1 TRBV6-5 few . TGTGCCAGCAGTTACTCTGGGGGGAGTGATGTTGAGCAGTTCTTC CASSYSGGSDVEQFF
TRBJ2-1 TRBV4-1 few TRBD2 TGCGCCAGCAGCCAAGTTAGCGGGAGGGCCTTCAATGAGCAGTTCTTC CASSQVSGRAFNEQFF
TRBJ1-5 TRBV4-1 . TRBD1 TGCGCCAGCAGCCAAGAGGGACAGGGTGTGCAGCCCCAGCATTTT CASSQEGQGVQPQHF
TRBJ2-1 TRBV7-9 . . TGTGCCAGCAGCTTAGCGGAGGCGGGATTCTACAATGAGCAGTTCTTC CASSLAEAGFYNEQFF
TRBJ2-1 TRBV5-1 few . TGCGCCAGCAGCCAGCCAGGGGGGACGGTCGTCAATGAGCAGTTCTTC CASSQPGGTVVNEQFF
TRBJ2-5 TRBV4-1 few TRBD2 TGCGCCAGCAGCCAAGATTATTTCGATTTAGCGGGAGGGTCAGAGACCCAGTACTTC CASSQDYFDLAGGSETQYF
TRBJ2-3 TRBV3-1 few . TGTGCCAGCAGCCAGTCGGGGATGGGAGATACGCAGTATTTT CASSQSGMGDTQYF
TRBJ2-7 TRBV11-2 few . TGTGCCAGCACCCTAAACATCGGGAGTTACGAGCAGTACTTC CASTLNIGSYEQYF
TRBJ2-1 TRBV6-5 few . TGTGCCAGCAGTTACGGGGGCGGCGACAATGAGCAGTTCTTC CASSYGGGDNEQFF
TRBJ2-7 TRBV29-1 few . TGCAGCGTTGACTTATACGGGACGGAGAACTACGAGCAGTACTTC CSVDLYGTENYEQYF
TRBJ2-1 TRBV7-3 few TRBD2 TGTGCCAGCAGCCCACTCGGGGGGGTAGCGGGAGGGGGTTCCAATGAGCAGTTCTTC CASSPLGGVAGGGSNEQFF
TRBJ2-3 TRBV7-2 few . TGTGCCAGCAGCTTAACCCTACAGGTCCTTGGCACAGATACGCAGTATTTT CASSLTLQVLGTDTQYF
TRBJ2-1 TRBV9 . . TGTGCCAGCAGCGTAGACAGTGACAATGAGCAGTTCTTC CASSVDSDNEQFF
TRBJ2-1 TRBV29-1 . TRBD2 TGCAGCGTCTTACTAGCGGGAGTATTCGATGAGCAGTTCTTC CSVLLAGVFDEQFF
TRBJ2-3 TRBV7-7 . . TGTGCTAGCAGCCGGACGGGAAACGGGGATACGCAGTATTTT CASSRTGNGDTQYF
TRBJ2-7 TRBV5-1 . . TGCGCCAGCAGCCCGTGGTCCGATCCCAGCTCCTACGAGCAGTACTTC CASSPWSDPSSYEQYF
TRBJ2-1 TRBV11-1 few TRBD2 TGTGCCAGCAGCTTTGCAATAGCGGGAGGGCCAAGCTCCTACAATGAGCAGTTCTTC CASSFAIAGGPSSYNEQFF
TRBJ2-4 TRBV28 few . TGTGCCAGCAGCCCCCCCCAAACAGGGACCAAAAACATTCAGTACTTC CASSPPQTGTKNIQYF
TRBJ1-1 TRBV7-9 . TRBD1 TGTGCCAGCAGCGCCAGGACAGGGTACACTGAAGCTTTCTTT CASSARTGYTEAFF
TRBJ2-3 TRBV29-1 few TRBD2 TGCAGCGTTGAAGAGGGACTATTTACGCAGTATTTT CSVEEGLFTQYF